The source of this TCR beta chain is a study of immune heterogeneity within non-small cell lung tumors. Template came from bulk tumor genomic DNA, at 600 ng per sample. Collection of several biopsies per primary tumor, spaced far apart, took place during surgery. It was patients with untreated, newly diagnosed non-small cell lung cancer who underwent curative surgery. Newly diagnosed patients with non-small cell lung cancer who were having surgery with curative intent served as donors. For the TCR beta CDR3, multiplex PCR with 32 V and 13 J primers performed the amplification. One entry per CDR3 protein, called by TCRdb with MiXCR from the multiplex PCR reads. The sample comprises about 34,000 distinct CDR3 sequences, around 28% of which are singletons, and under 5% rests with the top ten. Relative to its sample, this clonotype is medium-sized (0.01 to 0.1%). The receptor was derived from a man aged 35 to 55 with non-small cell lung cancer. The specimen was lung tumor tissue.

The CDR3 coding sequence is TGTGCCAGTAGTATTGGACAGGAAACCTACGAGCAGTACTTC. It codes for CASSIGQETYEQYF. The rearrangement links TRBV19 to TRBJ2-7; 7 bases fit TRBD1. Germline V gene sequence: CDR1 LNHDA, CDR2 SQIVND (reference sequence). The V and J ends lost 3 bases and 2 bases, in that order; junction bases with no gene match: 4. The CDR3 spans 14 residues.